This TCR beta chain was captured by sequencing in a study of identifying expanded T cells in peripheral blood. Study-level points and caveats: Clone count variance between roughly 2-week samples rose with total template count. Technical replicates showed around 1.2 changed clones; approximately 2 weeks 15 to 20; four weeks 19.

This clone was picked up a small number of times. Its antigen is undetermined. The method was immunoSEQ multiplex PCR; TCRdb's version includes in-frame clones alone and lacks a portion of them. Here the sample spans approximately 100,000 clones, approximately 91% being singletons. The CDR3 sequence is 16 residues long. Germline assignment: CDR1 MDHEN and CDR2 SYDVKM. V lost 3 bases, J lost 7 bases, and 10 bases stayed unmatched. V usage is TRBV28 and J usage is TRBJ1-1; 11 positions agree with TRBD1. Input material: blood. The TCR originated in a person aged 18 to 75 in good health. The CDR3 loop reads CASSFRDRGFLGEAFF. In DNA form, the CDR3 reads TGTGCCAGCAGTTTTCGGGACAGGGGGTTTCTCGGTGAAGCTTTCTTT. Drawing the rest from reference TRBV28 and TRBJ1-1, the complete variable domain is DVKVTQSSRYLVKRTGEKVFLECVQDMDHENMFWYRQDPGLGLRLIYFSYDVKMKEKGDIPEGYSVSREKKERFSLILESASTNQTSMYLCASSFRDRGFLGEAFFGQGTRLTVV.